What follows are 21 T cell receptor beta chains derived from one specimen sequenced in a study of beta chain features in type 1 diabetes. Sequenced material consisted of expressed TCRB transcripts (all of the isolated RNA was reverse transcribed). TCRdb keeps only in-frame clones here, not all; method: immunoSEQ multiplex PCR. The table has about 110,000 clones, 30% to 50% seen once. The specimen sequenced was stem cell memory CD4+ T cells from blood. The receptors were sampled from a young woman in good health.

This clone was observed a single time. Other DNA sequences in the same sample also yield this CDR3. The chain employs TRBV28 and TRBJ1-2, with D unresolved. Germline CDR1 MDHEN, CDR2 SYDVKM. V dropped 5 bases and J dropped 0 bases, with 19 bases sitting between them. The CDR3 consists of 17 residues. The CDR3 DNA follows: TGTGCCAGCAGTCCCATATCGTGGCCTCTAGCTAACTATGGCTACACCTTC. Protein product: CASSPISWPLANYGYTF.

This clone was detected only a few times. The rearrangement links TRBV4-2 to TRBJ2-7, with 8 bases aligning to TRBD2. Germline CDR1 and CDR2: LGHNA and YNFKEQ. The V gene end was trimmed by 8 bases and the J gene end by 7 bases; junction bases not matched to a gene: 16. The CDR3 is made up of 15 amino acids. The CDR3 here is CASRASGGPTGEQYF. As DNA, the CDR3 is TGTGCCAGCCGGGCTTCGGGAGGGCCAACTGGGGAGCAGTACTTC.

Here the CDR3 reads CASSLAPPARGYTF. The CDR3 DNA reads TGTGCCAGCAGCTTAGCTCCCCCCGCTAGAGGTTACACCTTC. The rearrangement uses TRBV7-2 and TRBJ1-2; no clear D gene. The CDR3 contains 14 residues. V was trimmed by 0 bases and J by 11 bases, leaving 16 bases between them. CDR1 SGHTA and CDR2 FQGNSA come from the germline V gene.

The CDR3: CASSQGVRNQPQHF. The DNA of the CDR3 is TGTGCCAGTAGTCAGGGGGTTAGGAATCAGCCCCAGCATTTT. V is TRBV19 and J is TRBJ1-5, with 7 nucleotides matching TRBD1. V shed 5 bases, J shed 4 bases, and the junction held 5 bases outside the gene matches. CDR1 is LNHDA, CDR2 SQIVND, per germline (reference sequence). The CDR3 contains 14 residues.

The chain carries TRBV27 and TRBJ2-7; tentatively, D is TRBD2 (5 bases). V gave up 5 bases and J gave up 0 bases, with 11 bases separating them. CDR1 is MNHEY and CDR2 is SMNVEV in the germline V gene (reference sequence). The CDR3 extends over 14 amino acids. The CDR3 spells CASSRTLSSYEQYF. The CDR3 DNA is TGTGCCAGCAGTCGGACTTTGAGCTCCTACGAGCAGTACTTC.

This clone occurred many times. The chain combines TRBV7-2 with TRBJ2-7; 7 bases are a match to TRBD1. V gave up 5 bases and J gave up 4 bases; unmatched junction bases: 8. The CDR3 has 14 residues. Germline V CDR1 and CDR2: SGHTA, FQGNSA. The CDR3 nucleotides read TGTGCCAGCAGCCGCAGACAGGGTTTGTACGAGCAGTACTTC. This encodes CASSRRQGLYEQYF.

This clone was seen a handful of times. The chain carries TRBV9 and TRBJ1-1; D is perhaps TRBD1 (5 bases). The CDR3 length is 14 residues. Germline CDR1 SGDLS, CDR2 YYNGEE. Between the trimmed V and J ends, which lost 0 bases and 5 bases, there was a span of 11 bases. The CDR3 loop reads CASSVAPGQTEAFF. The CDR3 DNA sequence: TGTGCCAGCAGCGTAGCTCCAGGGCAGACTGAAGCTTTCTTT.

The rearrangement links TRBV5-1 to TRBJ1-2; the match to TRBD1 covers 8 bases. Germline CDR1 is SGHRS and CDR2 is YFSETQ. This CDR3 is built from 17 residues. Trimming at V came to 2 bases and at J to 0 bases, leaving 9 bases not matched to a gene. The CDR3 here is CASSLRTGTPTNYGYTF. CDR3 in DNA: TGCGCCAGCAGCTTAAGGACAGGGACTCCTACTAACTATGGCTACACCTTC.

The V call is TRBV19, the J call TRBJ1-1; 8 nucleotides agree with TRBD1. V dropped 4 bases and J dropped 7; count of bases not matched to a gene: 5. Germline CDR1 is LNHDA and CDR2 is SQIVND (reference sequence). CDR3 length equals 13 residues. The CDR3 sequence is CASSTMGQVEAFF. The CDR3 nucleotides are TGTGCCAGTAGTACCATGGGACAGGTTGAAGCTTTCTTT.

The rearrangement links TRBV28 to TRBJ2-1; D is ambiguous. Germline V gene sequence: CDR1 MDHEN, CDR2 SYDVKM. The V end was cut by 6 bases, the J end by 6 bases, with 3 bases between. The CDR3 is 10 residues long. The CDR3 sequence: CASSSNEQFF. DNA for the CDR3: TGTGCCAGCAGCTCCAATGAGCAGTTCTTC.

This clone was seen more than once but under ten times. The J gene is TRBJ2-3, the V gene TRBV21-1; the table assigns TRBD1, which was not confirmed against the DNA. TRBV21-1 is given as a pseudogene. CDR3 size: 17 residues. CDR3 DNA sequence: TGTGCCAGCAGCAAAGCGGTTACAGACCTTAACACAGATACGCAGTATTTT. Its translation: CASSKAVTDLNTDTQYF.

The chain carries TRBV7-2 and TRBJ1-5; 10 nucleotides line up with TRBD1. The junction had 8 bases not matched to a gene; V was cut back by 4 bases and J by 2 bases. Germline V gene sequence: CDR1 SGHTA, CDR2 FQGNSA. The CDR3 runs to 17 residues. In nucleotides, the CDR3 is TGTGCCAGCAGCTCGCCGGGACAGGGGATTGGCAATCAGCCCCAGCATTTT. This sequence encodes CASSSPGQGIGNQPQHF.

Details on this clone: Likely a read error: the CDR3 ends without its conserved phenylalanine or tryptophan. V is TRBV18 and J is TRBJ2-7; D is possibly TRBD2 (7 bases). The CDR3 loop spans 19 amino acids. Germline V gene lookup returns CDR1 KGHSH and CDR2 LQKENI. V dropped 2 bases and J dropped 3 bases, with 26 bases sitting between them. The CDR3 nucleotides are TGTGCCAGCTCACCATATCCGGGGGGCGCTTCGACCCGGGTCTACGAGCAGTACCTC. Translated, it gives CASSPYPGGASTRVYEQYL.

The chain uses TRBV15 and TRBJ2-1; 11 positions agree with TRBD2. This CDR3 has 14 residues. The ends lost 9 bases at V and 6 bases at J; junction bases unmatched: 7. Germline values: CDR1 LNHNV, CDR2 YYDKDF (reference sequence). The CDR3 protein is CATERTSGFNEQFF. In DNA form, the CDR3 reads TGTGCCACTGAGAGGACTAGCGGGTTCAATGAGCAGTTCTTC.

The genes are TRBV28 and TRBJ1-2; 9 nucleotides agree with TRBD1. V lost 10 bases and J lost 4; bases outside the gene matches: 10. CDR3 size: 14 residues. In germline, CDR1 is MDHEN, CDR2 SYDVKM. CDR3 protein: CAIYNRGLSYGYTF. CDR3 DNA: TGTGCCATCTACAACAGGGGGCTCAGCTATGGCTACACCTTC.

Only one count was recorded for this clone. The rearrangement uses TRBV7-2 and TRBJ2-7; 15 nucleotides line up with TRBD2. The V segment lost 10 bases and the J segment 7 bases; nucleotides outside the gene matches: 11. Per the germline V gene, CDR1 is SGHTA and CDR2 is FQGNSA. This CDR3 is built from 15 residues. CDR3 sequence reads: CATEAGTSGRNEQYF. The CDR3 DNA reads TGTGCCACCGAAGCCGGGACTAGCGGGAGGAATGAGCAGTACTTC.

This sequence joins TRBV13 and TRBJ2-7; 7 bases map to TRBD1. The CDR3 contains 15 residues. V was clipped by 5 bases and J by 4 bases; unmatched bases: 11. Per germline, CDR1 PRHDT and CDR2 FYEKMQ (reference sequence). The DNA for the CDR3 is TGTGCCAGCAGCCTAGTAGGGGACAGCAAGTACGAGCAGTACTTC. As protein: CASSLVGDSKYEQYF.

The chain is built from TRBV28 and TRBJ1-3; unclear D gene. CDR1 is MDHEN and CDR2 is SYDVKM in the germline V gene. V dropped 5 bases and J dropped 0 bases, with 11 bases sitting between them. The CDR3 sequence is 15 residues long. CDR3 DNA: TGTGCCAGCAGTCCCGGACTGAGCTCTGGAAACACCATATATTTT. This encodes CASSPGLSSGNTIYF.

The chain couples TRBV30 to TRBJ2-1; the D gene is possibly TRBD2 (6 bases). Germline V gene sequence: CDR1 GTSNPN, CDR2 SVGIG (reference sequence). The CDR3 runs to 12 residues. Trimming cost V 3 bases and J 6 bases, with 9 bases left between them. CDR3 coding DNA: TGTGCCTGGAGCAACGGGGGCAATGAGCAGTTCTTC. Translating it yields CAWSNGGNEQFF.

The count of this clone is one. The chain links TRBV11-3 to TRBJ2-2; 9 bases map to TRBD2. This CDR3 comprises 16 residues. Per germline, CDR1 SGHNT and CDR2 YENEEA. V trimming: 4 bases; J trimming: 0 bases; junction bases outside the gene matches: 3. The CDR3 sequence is CASSSRLAANTGELFF. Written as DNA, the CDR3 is TGTGCCAGCAGCTCCCGACTAGCGGCGAACACCGGGGAGCTGTTTTTT.

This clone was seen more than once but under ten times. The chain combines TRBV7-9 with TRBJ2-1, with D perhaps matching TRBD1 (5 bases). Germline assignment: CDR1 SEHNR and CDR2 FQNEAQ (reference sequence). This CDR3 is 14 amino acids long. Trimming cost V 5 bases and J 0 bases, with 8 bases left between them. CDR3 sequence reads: CASSLTVSYNEQFF. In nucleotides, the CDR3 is TGTGCCAGCAGCCTGACAGTCTCCTACAATGAGCAGTTCTTC.